This T cell receptor (beta chain) was identified in a study of blood T cell repertoires in COVID-19. Authors' methods: The authors estimated nucleated cell counts from reference gene primer amplification. TCRdb keeps only in-frame clones here, not all; method: immunoSEQ multiplex PCR. V, J and clone size are those of that table, while D and trimming were read from the DNA. The sample lists around 250,000 clones, around 88% occurring once. Germline V gene lookup returns CDR1 SGHAT and CDR2 FQDESV (reference sequence). The trim removed 3 bases at V and 0 bases at J, leaving 4 bases unmatched. The CDR3 loop spans 16 amino acids.

Material for sequencing was PBMCs or T cells enriched from blood (not recorded which). The source is a woman between 40 and 50 years old with acute COVID-19. V gene TRBV11-1 combines with J gene TRBJ2-2; 7 bases align to TRBD2. The CDR3 protein is CASSFGLDANTGELFF. CDR3 in DNA: TGTGCCAGCAGCTTCGGACTAGACGCGAACACCGGGGAGCTGTTTTTT.